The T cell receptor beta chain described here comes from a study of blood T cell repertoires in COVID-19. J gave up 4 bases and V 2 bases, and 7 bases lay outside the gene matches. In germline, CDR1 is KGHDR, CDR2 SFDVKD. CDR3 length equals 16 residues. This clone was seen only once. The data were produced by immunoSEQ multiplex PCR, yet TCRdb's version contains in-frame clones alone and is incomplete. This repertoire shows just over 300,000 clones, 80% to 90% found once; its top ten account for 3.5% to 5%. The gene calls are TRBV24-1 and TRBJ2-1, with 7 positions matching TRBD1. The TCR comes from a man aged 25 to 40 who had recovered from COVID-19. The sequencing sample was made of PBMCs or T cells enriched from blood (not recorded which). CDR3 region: CATSDSTGAWYNEQFF. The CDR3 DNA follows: TGTGCCACCAGTGATTCTACAGGGGCCTGGTACAATGAGCAGTTCTTC.